The present T cell receptor (beta chain) was sequenced within a study of cytomegalovirus exposure and HLA in healthy donors. The study's findings and limits: Within an earlier analysis, most TCR beta V segments proved productive either about 90% or about 30% of the time.

Each donor's status was that of a healthy bone marrow donor. This clone appeared a single time. Its antigen is unidentified. Distinct nucleotide sequences in the sample also encode this CDR3. There are 11 residues in the CDR3. The V gene's germline CDR1 is SEHNR and CDR2 FQNEAQ (reference sequence). Trimming removed 5 bases from V and 10 bases from J, with 9 bases in between. PCR amplification relied on 60 Vbeta primers (plus 13 Jbeta primers). Sequencing used immunoSEQ multiplex PCR; TCRdb keeps in-frame clones, though not all of them. The sample comprises some 150,000 clones, more than 70% of which are singletons, and around 5.6% rests with the top ten.

Material: PBMCs. The TCR originated in a woman aged 40 to 50 in good health and CMV-seropositive. The chain is built from TRBV7-9 and TRBJ2-1, with a weak D call TRBD2 (5 bases). CDR3 amino acids: CASSPSGEQFF. CDR3 DNA: TGTGCCAGCAGCCCCTCGGGGGAGCAGTTCTTC.